This is a list of T cell receptor beta chains from one sample in a study of cytomegalovirus exposure and HLA in healthy donors. Sequencing was performed with immunoSEQ multiplex PCR; in TCRdb, only in-frame clones are kept and a portion is missing. The data hold about 120,000 clones, with approximately 8% observed a single time. The sample comprised PBMCs. These receptors were obtained from a woman aged 40-49 years in good health and CMV-seropositive. Each CDR3 is given with its conserved first and last residue. The order of the fields is clone size, D gene, J gene, V gene, CDR3 DNA, CDR3 protein. D genes are given only for firm matches. A row's size may be missing; if present it is once, few, many or a size class.

few,TRBD2,TRBJ2-5,TRBV27,TGTGCCAGCAGTCCTTGGACTAGCGGGGGAAAGACCCAGTACTTC,CASSPWTSGGKTQYF
.,.,TRBJ1-1,TRBV6-5,TGTGCCAGCAGTCGCGCCGTGACAGGTGAAGCTTTCTTT,CASSRAVTGEAFF
.,TRBD2,TRBJ2-7,TRBV11-2,TGTGCCAGCAGCTTGGCGACGGGGGGGCCGGCCTACGAGCAGTACTTC,CASSLATGGPAYEQYF
few,.,TRBJ1-4,TRBV6-1,TGTGCCAGCACCCGGGCCTCCGGAGGTGAAAAACTGTTTTTT,CASTRASGGEKLFF
.,TRBD2,TRBJ2-5,TRBV19,TGTGCCAGTAGTGGGGATCGGACTAGCGCCCAAGAGACCCAGTACTTC,CASSGDRTSAQETQYF
.,TRBD1,TRBJ1-4,TRBV28,TGTGCCAGCAGGGGGTCCGGGACAGGGACTAATGAAAAACTGTTTTTT,CASRGSGTGTNEKLFF
few,TRBD1,TRBJ1-1,TRBV30,TGTGCCTGGTATACAGGGGGCTATACTGAAGCTTTCTTT,CAWYTGGYTEAFF
few,.,TRBJ2-7,TRBV6-5,TGTGCCAGCAGTTCCACTGCAACCTACGAGCAGTACTTC,CASSSTATYEQYF
few,.,TRBJ1-1,TRBV6-1,TGTGCCAGCAGTGAACAGGGTCTGAACACTGAAGCTTTCTTT,CASSEQGLNTEAFF
few,.,TRBJ2-7,TRBV11-1,TGTGCCAGCAGCTTAAATACTGGGCCGTACGAGCAGTACTTC,CASSLNTGPYEQYF
many,.,TRBJ1-5,TRBV6-5,TGTGCCAGCAGTGCAGGATATTCTCAGCCCCAGCATTTT,CASSAGYSQPQHF
.,.,TRBJ2-1,TRBV9,TGTGCCAGCAGCGTTGGAGGGCCCACCTACAATGAGCAGTTCTTC,CASSVGGPTYNEQFF
.,TRBD1,TRBJ1-2,TRBV7-8,TGTGCCAGCAGCACCCCCACCGCAATCGGGACAGGGCACTATGGCTACACCTTC,CASSTPTAIGTGHYGYTF
.,.,TRBJ1-2,TRBV9,TGTGCCAGCAGTGGGGGAACACAGGGAGTCCCCGACTATGGCTACACCTTC,CASSGGTQGVPDYGYTF
.,TRBD2,TRBJ2-3,TRBV2,TGTGCCAGCAGTTTAGCCAGCGGGGGGCGGGATACGCAGTATTTT,CASSLASGGRDTQYF
.,.,TRBJ2-1,TRBV5-1,TGCGCCAGCAGCCCCGCGGAGGAGGAGCAGTTCTTC,CASSPAEEEQFF
few,.,TRBJ1-4,TRBV7-8,TGTGCCGGACAAACTCAGGGGAGTGAAAAACTGTTTTTT,CAGQTQGSEKLFF
.,.,TRBJ1-1,TRBV9,TGTGCCAGCAGCGTAGCTCAGGGGACGAACACTGAAGCTTTCTTT,CASSVAQGTNTEAFF
few,.,TRBJ2-7,TRBV19,TGTGCCAGCCGAAGGGAGGGGGGACCCTACGAGCAGTACTTC,CASRREGGPYEQYF
few,.,TRBJ1-2,TRBV5-6,TGTGCCAGCAGCCTAGACAGATTTAACTATGGCTACACCTTC,CASSLDRFNYGYTF
.,.,TRBJ1-1,TRBV19,TGTGCCAGTAGTATAAATAAAGCGGCAGACACTGAAGCTTTCTTT,CASSINKAADTEAFF
.,TRBD1,TRBJ2-7,TRBV7-8,TGTGCCAGCAGCCCCACGGGGACAGGGACCAGGTACGAGCAGTACTTC,CASSPTGTGTRYEQYF
few,.,TRBJ2-3,TRBV30,TGTGCCTGGAGTGTACTGGACAACCCCACAGATACGCAGTATTTT,CAWSVLDNPTDTQYF
.,TRBD2,TRBJ2-3,TRBV28,TGTGCCAGCAGGTCCCTCCCTAGCGGTAGCACAGATACGCAGTATTTT,CASRSLPSGSTDTQYF
.,TRBD1,TRBJ2-2,TRBV2,TGTGCCAGCAGTGGGACAGGCGGGCTAGGCGGGGAGCTGTTTTTT,CASSGTGGLGGELFF
.,.,TRBJ2-7,TRBV19,TGTGCCAGTAGTACCCGTCAGGGAGGAACGGGCGAGCAGTACTTC,CASSTRQGGTGEQYF
.,TRBD2,TRBJ2-5,TRBV7-6,TGTGCCAGCAGACGACTAGCGGGGGGACCCCAAGAGACCCAGTACTTC,CASRRLAGGPQETQYF
few,.,TRBJ1-2,TRBV5-4,TGTGCCAGCAGCTTGGAATCCCAGGCGGGTCTCTATGGCTACACCTTC,CASSLESQAGLYGYTF
.,.,TRBJ2-3,TRBV2,TGTGCCAGCATAGTGGGCAGGGGAAGAGGCACAGATACGCAGTATTTT,CASIVGRGRGTDTQYF
.,.,TRBJ2-5,TRBV5-1,TGCGCCAGCAGCCGTAACACAGACCAAGAGACCCAGTACTTC,CASSRNTDQETQYF
few,TRBD1,TRBJ1-2,TRBV14,TGTGCCAGCAGCCAACAGACAGGGTCTAACTATGGCTACACCTTC,CASSQQTGSNYGYTF
.,.,TRBJ2-7,TRBV5-8,TGTGCCAGCAGCTACCGGGAGCGAAGTCCCTACGAGCAGTACTTC,CASSYRERSPYEQYF
.,.,TRBJ2-3,TRBV7-2,TGTGCCAGCAGCTTAAGAGGCCAACCCGGTACGCAGTATTTT,CASSLRGQPGTQYF
.,.,TRBJ2-1,TRBV4-1,TGCGCCAGCAGCCAAGGAGGCAGGGCAGGGAATGAGCAGTTCTTC,CASSQGGRAGNEQFF
.,TRBD1,TRBJ1-1,TRBV10-3,TGTGCCATCACCGGGACAGGGGAAACTGAAGCTTTCTTT,CAITGTGETEAFF
few,.,TRBJ1-3,TRBV27,TGTGCCAGCAGTCCAGAGACATCACGCGGAAACACCATATATTTT,CASSPETSRGNTIYF
.,TRBD1,TRBJ1-6,TRBV10-3,TGTGCCAGCAGTGATGGACAGGGGAATAATTCACCCCTCCACTTT,CASSDGQGNNSPLHF
.,TRBD1,TRBJ1-1,TRBV2,TGTGCCAGCAGTGAATCGGGGACAGGGAGCGCTGAAGCTTTCTTT,CASSESGTGSAEAFF
.,TRBD2,TRBJ2-3,TRBV11-2,TGTGCCAGCAGCTTGGTAGCGGGGCAGTATACGCAGTATTTT,CASSLVAGQYTQYF
.,TRBD1,TRBJ1-1,TRBV10-3,TGTGCCATCAGTGAGGAGGACAGGGGGAACACTGAAGCTTTCTTT,CAISEEDRGNTEAFF
few,.,TRBJ2-7,TRBV6-5,TGTGCTGACTCTTACTCCTACGAGCAGTACTTC,CADSYSYEQYF
many,.,TRBJ2-7,TRBV6-1,TGTGCCAGCAGTGAAGGTCCCGACGGGAGTGACGAGCAGTACTTC,CASSEGPDGSDEQYF
.,.,TRBJ1-1,TRBV27,TGTGCCAGCAGTTTCTCGACAGGCACTGAAGCTTTCTTT,CASSFSTGTEAFF
.,TRBD1,TRBJ2-7,TRBV7-9,TGTGCCAGCAGCTCACGACAGGGGTATGACTACGAGCAGTACTTC,CASSSRQGYDYEQYF
few,.,TRBJ2-5,TRBV15,TGTGCCACCAGCAGACAACCCACGGGGATCGAGACCCAGTACTTC,CATSRQPTGIETQYF
few,.,TRBJ1-1,TRBV2,TGTGCCAGCAGGAGGGCGGTTTTGACATCTGAAGCTTTCTTT,CASRRAVLTSEAFF
.,TRBD1,TRBJ2-6,TRBV12-5,TGTGCTAGTGGTTTGGTATTTGGACAGGGACTTTTTGGGGCCAACGTCCTGACTTTC,CASGLVFGQGLFGANVLTF
.,.,TRBJ2-7,TRBV27,TGTGCCAGTAGGACAGGAGGGTCCTGGGAGCAGTACTTC,CASRTGGSWEQYF
few,TRBD1,TRBJ2-7,TRBV6-1,TGTGCCAGCAGTGAAGCCCCTGGACAGGGTTATAGGTACGAGCAGTACTTC,CASSEAPGQGYRYEQYF
few,.,TRBJ2-7,TRBV11-1,TGTGCCAGCAGCTTACTTCGGCAGGGGTACGAGCAGTACTTC,CASSLLRQGYEQYF